This T cell receptor (beta chain) was profiled in a study of T cell repertoires in cytomegalovirus infection. Study findings and constraints: Frequencies of public TCR beta families were cumulated, and this identified carriers of CMV plus the relevant HLA.

The CDR3 covers 15 residues. Between the trimmed V and J ends, which lost 1 base and 2 bases, there was a span of 11 bases. CDR1 and CDR2 (germline): SGHTA, FQGNSA. This clonotype was counted many times. Antigen: not known. TCRdb re-analysed the reads in MiXCR, keeping a single row per CDR3 protein. The sample shows about 330,000 distinct CDR3 sequences, about 35% of them seen only once. The sequence came from a human donor in good health (CMV status not recorded). Some clones in this sample may be carry-over from other donors' samples. This chain uses TRBV7-2 with TRBJ2-5; D uncertain. Source: cultured PBMCs, taken from culture after CMV antigen stimulation. CDR3 sequence: CASSLVGVLQETQYF. Here the CDR3 DNA reads TGTGCCAGCAGCTTAGTTGGGGTGCTACAAGAGACCCAGTACTTC. The whole variable domain, remainder taken from reference TRBV7-2 and TRBJ2-5, is GAGVSQSPSNKVTEKGKDVELRCDPISGHTALYWYRQSLGQGLEFLIYFQGNSAPDKSGLPSDRFSAERTGGSVSTLTIQRTQQEDSAVYLCASSLVGVLQETQYFGPGTRLLVL.